This is a list of T cell receptor beta chains from one sample in a study of control samples from healthy donors and cancer patients. Profiling relied on immunoSEQ multiplex PCR, and the TCRdb table lists in-frame clones only, not all of them. The sample lists 51,000 or so clones, approximately 80% seen once, with roughly 9.1% in the top ten. Source material: blood. Receptor source: a man between 65 and 85 years old in good health. CDR3s include the opening cysteine and the closing phenylalanine or tryptophan. The order of the fields is clone size, V gene, D gene, J gene, CDR3 DNA, CDR3 protein. A D gene is named only where the DNA matches it firmly. For some rows the clone size is stated as once, few or many, or as a class when expanded; others skip it.

NA	TRBV18	NA	TRBJ1-1	TGTGCCAGCTCACCATGGCAGGGCACTGAAGCTTTCTTT	CASSPWQGTEAFF
few	TRBV4-1	NA	TRBJ2-7	TGCGCCAGCAGCCAAGCAGGGCCTCCATTCTTGGCCAGGGAGCAGTACTTC	CASSQAGPPFLAREQYF
NA	TRBV19	TRBD1	TRBJ1-6	TGTGCCAGTAGTCGGAACAGGGGTGGAAATTCACCCCTCCACTTT	CASSRNRGGNSPLHF
NA	TRBV5-1	TRBD2	TRBJ2-2	TGCGCCAGCAGCATTACTACGGGGGGTCCCGGGGAGCTGTTTTTT	CASSITTGGPGELFF
NA	TRBV6-5	NA	TRBJ2-3	TGTGCCAGCAGTTACTCGTTTAATGAGGATACGCAGTATTTT	CASSYSFNEDTQYF
NA	TRBV11-1	NA	TRBJ2-5	TGTGCCAGCAGCTTACAGTCAGTCCGGCAAGAGACCCAGTACTTC	CASSLQSVRQETQYF
NA	TRBV10-1	TRBD1	TRBJ1-2	TGCGCCAGCAGTCCGGGACAGGGGATTGGCTACACCTTC	CASSPGQGIGYTF
once	TRBV24-1	NA	TRBJ2-2	TGTGCCACCAGCGGTCGGCAGTCCACCGGGGAGCTGTTTTTT	CATSGRQSTGELFF
few	TRBV29-1	NA	TRBJ2-2	TGCAGCGGGAAGAACACCGGGGAGCTGTTTTTT	CSGKNTGELFF
NA	TRBV28	TRBD1	TRBJ2-1	TGTGCCAGCAATCCTTACAGGGGCTCCTCCTACAATGAGCAGTTCTTC	CASNPYRGSSYNEQFF
medium-sized	TRBV5-1	TRBD1	TRBJ1-4	TGCGCCAGCAGCTTGCAGGGGGGAACAAATGAAAAACTGTTTTTT	CASSLQGGTNEKLFF
NA	TRBV24-1	NA	TRBJ1-4	TGTGCCACCAGTGATGCGTCGGCGGGGGGCTATGAAAAACTGTTTTTT	CATSDASAGGYEKLFF
NA	TRBV5-4	TRBD1	TRBJ1-5	TGTGCCAGCAGCTACCAAACAGGGGGGAGCAATCAGCCCCAGCATTTT	CASSYQTGGSNQPQHF
NA	TRBV7-2	TRBD2	TRBJ2-3	TGTGCCAGCAGTGGTAGCGGGGGGGCTTGGGATACGCAGTATTTT	CASSGSGGAWDTQYF
NA	TRBV6-5	NA	TRBJ2-5	TGTGCCAGCAGAAGAGGTCTACAAGAGACCCAGTACTTC	CASRRGLQETQYF
NA	TRBV5-1	NA	TRBJ1-2	TGCGCCAGCAGCTTGGCCGGGAGCTCCTCTAACTATGGCTACACCTTC	CASSLAGSSSNYGYTF